The present T cell receptor (beta chain) was sequenced within a study of OX40 agonist ivuxolimab in advanced cancers. Study-level points and caveats: The CD4+ and CD8+ T cells in the blood had expanded clonally by week 6 at 0.1 to 3.0 mg/kg. Specificity for antigen went undetermined in the expanded peripheral T cells. People who partly responded at 0.1-3.0 mg/kg had some of the least clonal expansion seen.

The protocol was immunoSEQ multiplex PCR, while the TCRdb copy is restricted to in-frame clones and leaves out a portion. The table includes some 99,000 clones, about four fifths detected once. The V and J ends lost 0 bases and 4 bases, in that order; junction bases with no gene match: 11. Germline values: CDR1 LGHNA, CDR2 YNFKEQ. CDR3 size: 19 residues. Turning to this clone: Its antigen is currently unknown.

The receptor comes from an adult with an advanced solid tumor such as melanoma, head and neck, liver or kidney cancer. The chain couples TRBV4-2 to TRBJ2-1; 11 positions agree with TRBD2. The sequences come from CD4+ or CD8+ T cells sorted from blood, collected in a trial of the OX40 agonist ivuxolimab. CDR3 region: CASSQDGYSGGARYNEQFF. In nucleotides, the CDR3 is TGTGCCAGCAGCCAAGACGGTTATAGCGGGGGGGCCCGTTACAATGAGCAGTTCTTC.